This T cell receptor beta chain originates from a study of T-cell memory formation after mild COVID-19 (dated by TCRdb to about 2021). Turning to the overall study: TCR sequence clusters from the two donors were found to be largely donor specific. In a couple of donors, T-cell clones that expanded and contracted after mild COVID-19 were tracked by sequencing TCRalpha and TCRbeta repertoires over time. The cohort comprised two young, previously healthy adult volunteers, one female and one male. Study-wide findings and limitations: Some responding clones were detected in pre-infection memory, suggesting pre-existing cross-reactive memory T cells joined the SARS-CoV-2 response. Contracting CD4+ clones were located mainly in the CM and EM memory subsets, whereas CD8+ clones were found to be enriched in EMRA. From day 15 to 85, contracting clones showed balanced CD4/CD8 phenotypes, whereas a second wave of clones that expanded from day 15 to 37 leaned towards CD4+. Only two mild cases were covered in the study, and larger cohorts including severe cases with pre-infection samples were considered necessary. SARS-CoV-2 specificity was not confirmed for the second-wave clones peaking on day 37.

CDR1 and CDR2, looked up from the germline V gene (reference sequence), are MNHEY and SMNVEV. Inclusive of the bounding cysteine and phenylalanine, the CDR3 is 14 residues long. Of all the DNA, just the CDR3 is kept, 42 bases in frame from base 1. Deletion took 5 bases off V and 2 bases off J, with a span of 10 bases between the germline ends. Sequencing was performed on an Illumina NovaSeq 6000. TCRalpha and TCRbeta cDNA libraries were constructed by 5'RACE with constant-segment primers, with sample barcodes and unique molecular identifiers being introduced. Trizol reagent was used to extract RNA from every sample. Amplification of the libraries took two PCR steps, and the second step added a second sample barcode plus Illumina TruSeq adapters. Libraries were sequenced on an Illumina NovaSeq with 2 x 150 bp paired-end reads. As for the authors' bioinformatics: Demultiplexing of reads and collapsing into UMI-guided consensus sequences were performed with migec v1.2.7. Using mixcr v2.1.11, UMI consensuses were aligned to TRA and TRB V and J templates and then assembled into clonotypes. A clonotype was counted as expanded or contracted only if both edgeR and NoisET called the change significant, with noise models trained on biological replicates. For edgeR calls, a false discovery rate-adjusted p below 0.01 and a log2 fold-change threshold of 1 were applied. As an exploratory analysis of dynamics, max-normalized trajectories of the 1000 most abundant clonotypes were examined with PCA combined with hierarchical clustering. The CD4 or CD8 phenotype of responding clones was assigned using the separately sequenced CD4+ and CD8+ repertoires. Clones were called with MiXCR by TCRdb after fastp trimmed the public reads at Q25, and only in-frame beta chains were retained. Rows are unified per CDR3 protein, each entry keeping the most common DNA and genes. Clone size and V and J calls follow TCRdb, not the original study. This sample is represented by over 60,000 distinct CDR3 sequences; 16% of them were singletons. The ten biggest clones cover 30% to 35% of the sample.

Ficoll-Paque density gradient centrifugation was used to isolate PBMCs. Note on this clonotype: What this receptor recognizes is not known. One base away there is no much larger clone; base qualities are not given.

Recombination connected TRBV27 to TRBJ1-5; the D gene is unclear. Source material: PBMCs or a T cell subset sorted from them (not recorded which). The clonotype originates from an adult woman who had mild COVID-19 (a few samples of this study predate the infection). The sample titles of this study are shuffled in the database, so cell type and time point are left out; the donor was told from shared clones. This receptor has the CDR3 CASSLIVGNQPQHF. At the DNA level, the sequence is TGTGCCAGCAGTCTAATAGTTGGCAATCAGCCCCAGCATTTT.